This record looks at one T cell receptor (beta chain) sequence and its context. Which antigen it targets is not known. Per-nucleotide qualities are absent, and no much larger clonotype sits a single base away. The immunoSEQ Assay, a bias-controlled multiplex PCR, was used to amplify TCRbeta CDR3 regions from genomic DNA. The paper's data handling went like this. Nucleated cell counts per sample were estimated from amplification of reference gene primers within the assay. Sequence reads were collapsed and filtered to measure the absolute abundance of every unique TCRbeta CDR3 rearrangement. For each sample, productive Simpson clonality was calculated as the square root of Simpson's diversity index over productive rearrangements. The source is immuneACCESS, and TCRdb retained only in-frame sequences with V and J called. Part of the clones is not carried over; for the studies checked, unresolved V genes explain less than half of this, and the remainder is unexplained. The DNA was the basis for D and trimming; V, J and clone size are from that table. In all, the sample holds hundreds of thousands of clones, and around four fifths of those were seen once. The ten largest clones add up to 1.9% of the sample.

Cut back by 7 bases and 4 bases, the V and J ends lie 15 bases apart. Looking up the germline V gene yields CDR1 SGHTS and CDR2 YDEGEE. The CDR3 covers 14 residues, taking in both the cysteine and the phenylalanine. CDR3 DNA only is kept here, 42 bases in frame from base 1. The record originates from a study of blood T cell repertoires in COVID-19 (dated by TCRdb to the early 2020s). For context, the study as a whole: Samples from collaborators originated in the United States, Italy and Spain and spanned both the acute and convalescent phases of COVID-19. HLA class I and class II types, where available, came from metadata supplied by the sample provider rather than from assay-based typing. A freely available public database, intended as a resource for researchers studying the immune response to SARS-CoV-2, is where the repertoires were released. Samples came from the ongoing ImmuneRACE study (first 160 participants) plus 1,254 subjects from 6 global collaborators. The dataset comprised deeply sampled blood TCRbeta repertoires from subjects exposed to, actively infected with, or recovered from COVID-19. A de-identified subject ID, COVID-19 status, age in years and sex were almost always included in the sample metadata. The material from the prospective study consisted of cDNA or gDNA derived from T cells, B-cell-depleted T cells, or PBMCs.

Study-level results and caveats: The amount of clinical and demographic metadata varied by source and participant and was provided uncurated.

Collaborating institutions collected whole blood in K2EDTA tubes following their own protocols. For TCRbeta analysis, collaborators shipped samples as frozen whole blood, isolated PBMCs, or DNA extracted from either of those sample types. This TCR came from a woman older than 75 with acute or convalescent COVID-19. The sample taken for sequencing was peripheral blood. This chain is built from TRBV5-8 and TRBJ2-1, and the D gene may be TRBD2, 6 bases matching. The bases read TGTGCCAGCCTGCGGGGACCGAGTTACAATGAGCAGTTCTTC. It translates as CASLRGPSYNEQFF.